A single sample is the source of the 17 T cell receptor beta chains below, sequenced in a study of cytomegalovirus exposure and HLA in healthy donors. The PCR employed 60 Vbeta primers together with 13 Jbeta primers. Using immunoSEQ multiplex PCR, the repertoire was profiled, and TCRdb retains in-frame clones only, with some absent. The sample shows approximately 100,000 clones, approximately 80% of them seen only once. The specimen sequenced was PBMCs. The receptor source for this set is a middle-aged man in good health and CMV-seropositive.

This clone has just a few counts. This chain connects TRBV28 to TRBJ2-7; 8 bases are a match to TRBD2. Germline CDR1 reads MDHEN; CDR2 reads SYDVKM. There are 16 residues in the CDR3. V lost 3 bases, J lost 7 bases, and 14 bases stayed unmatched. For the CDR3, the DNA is TGTGCCAGCAGTTTTTGGGGTGCGGGCCCGGGGGGGGAGCAGTACTTC. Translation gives CASSFWGAGPGGEQYF. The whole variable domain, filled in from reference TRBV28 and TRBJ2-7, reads DVKVTQSSRYLVKRTGEKVFLECVQDMDHENMFWYRQDPGLGLRLIYFSYDVKMKEKGDIPEGYSVSREKKERFSLILESASTNQTSMYLCASSFWGAGPGGEQYFGPGTRLTVT.

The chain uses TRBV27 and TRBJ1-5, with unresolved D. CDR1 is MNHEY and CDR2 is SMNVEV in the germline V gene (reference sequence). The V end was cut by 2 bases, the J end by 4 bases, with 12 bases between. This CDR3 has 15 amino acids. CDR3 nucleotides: TGTGCCAGCAGTTTAGGAGTGAGTTCGAATCAGCCCCAGCATTTT. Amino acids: CASSLGVSSNQPQHF.

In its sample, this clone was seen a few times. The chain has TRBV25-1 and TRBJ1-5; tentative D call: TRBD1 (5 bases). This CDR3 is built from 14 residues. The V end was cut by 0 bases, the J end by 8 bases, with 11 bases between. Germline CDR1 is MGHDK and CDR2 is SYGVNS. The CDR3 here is CASSEYREGKPQHF. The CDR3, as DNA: TGTGCCAGCAGTGAATACAGGGAAGGGAAGCCCCAGCATTTT.

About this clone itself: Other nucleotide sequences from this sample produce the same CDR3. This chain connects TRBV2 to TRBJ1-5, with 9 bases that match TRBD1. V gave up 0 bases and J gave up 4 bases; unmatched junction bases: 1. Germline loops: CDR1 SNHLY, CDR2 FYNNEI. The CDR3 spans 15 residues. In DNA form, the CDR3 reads TGTGCCAGCAGTGAAGCAGGGACAGGGAATCAGCCCCAGCATTTT. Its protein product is CASSEAGTGNQPQHF.

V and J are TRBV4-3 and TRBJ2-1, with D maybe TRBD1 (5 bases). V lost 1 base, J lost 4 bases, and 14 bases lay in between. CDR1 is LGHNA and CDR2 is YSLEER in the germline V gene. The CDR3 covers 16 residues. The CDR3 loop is CASSQGTIKGYNEQFF. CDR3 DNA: TGCGCCAGCAGCCAAGGCACGATTAAGGGGTACAATGAGCAGTTCTTC.

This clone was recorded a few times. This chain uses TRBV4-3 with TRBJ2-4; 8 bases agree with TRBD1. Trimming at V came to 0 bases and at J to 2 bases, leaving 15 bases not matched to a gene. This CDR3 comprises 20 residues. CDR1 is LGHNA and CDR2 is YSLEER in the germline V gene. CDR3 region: CASSQDLHSDRAGSKNIQYF. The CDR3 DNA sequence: TGCGCCAGCAGCCAAGATCTTCATTCGGACAGGGCTGGGTCCAAAAACATTCAGTACTTC.

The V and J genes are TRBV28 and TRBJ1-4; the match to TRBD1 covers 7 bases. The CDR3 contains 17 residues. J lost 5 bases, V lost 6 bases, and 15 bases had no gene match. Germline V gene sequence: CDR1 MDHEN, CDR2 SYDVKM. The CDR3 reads CASRGGRGQSRNEKLFF. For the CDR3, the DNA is TGTGCCAGCAGGGGGGGTAGGGGGCAATCCCGAAATGAAAAACTGTTTTTT.

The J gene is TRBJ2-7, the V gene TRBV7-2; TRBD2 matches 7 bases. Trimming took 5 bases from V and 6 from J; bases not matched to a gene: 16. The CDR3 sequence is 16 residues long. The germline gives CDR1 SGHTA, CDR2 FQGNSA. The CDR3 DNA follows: TGTGCCAGCAGCCTACACCGGGGTGTTGGCGGGGGCGAGCAGTACTTC. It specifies CASSLHRGVGGGEQYF. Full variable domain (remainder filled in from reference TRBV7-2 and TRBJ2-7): GAGVSQSPSNKVTEKGKDVELRCDPISGHTALYWYRQSLGQGLEFLIYFQGNSAPDKSGLPSDRFSAERTGGSVSTLTIQRTQQEDSAVYLCASSLHRGVGGGEQYFGPGTRLTVT.

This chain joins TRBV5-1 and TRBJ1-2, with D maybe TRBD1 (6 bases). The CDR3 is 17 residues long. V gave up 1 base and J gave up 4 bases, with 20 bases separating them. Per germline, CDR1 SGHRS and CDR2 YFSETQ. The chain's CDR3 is CASSLRDSGASGYGYTF. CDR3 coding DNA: TGCGCCAGCAGCTTGAGGGATTCAGGGGCCTCGGGCTATGGCTACACCTTC.

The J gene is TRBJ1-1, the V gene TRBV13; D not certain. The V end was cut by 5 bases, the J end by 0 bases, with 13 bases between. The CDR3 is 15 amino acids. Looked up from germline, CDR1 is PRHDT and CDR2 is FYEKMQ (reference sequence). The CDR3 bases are TGTGCCAGCAGCGCAGCGGGGTCCATGAACACTGAAGCTTTCTTT. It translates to CASSAAGSMNTEAFF.

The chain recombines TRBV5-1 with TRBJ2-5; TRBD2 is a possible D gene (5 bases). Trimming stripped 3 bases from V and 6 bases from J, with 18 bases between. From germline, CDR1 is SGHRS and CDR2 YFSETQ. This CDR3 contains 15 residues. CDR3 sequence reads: CASSSAHPQRQTQYF. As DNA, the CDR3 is TGCGCCAGCAGCTCGGCACACCCGCAGCGGCAGACCCAGTACTTC.

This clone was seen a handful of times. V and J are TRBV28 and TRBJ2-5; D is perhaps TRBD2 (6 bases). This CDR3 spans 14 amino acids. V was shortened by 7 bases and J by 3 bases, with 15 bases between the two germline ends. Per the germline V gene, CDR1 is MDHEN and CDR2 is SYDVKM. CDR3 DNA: TGTGCCAGCAATCCACTGACGGGGGAAGAGACCCAGTACTTC. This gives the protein CASNPLTGEETQYF.

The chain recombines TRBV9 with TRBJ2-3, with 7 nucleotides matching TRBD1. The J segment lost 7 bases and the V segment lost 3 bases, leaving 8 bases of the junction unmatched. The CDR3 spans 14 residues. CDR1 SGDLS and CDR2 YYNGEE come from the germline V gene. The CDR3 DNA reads TGTGCCAGCAGCGGACCTAACAGGGGTCATACGCAGTATTTT. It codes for CASSGPNRGHTQYF.

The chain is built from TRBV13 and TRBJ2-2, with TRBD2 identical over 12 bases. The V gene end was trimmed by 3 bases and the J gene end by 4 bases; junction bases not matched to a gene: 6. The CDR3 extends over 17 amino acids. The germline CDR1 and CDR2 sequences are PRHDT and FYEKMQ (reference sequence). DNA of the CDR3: TGTGCCAGCAGCTTGGGAGGGGGACTAGCGGGCACCGGGGAGCTGTTTTTT. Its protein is CASSLGGGLAGTGELFF.

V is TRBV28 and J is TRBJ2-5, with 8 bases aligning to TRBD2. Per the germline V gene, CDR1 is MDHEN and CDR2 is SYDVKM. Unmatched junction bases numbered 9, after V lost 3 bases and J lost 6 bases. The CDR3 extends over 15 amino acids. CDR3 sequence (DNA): TGTGCCAGCAGTTTGAGCGGGGGCCGGCGACAGACCCAGTACTTC. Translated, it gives CASSLSGGRRQTQYF.

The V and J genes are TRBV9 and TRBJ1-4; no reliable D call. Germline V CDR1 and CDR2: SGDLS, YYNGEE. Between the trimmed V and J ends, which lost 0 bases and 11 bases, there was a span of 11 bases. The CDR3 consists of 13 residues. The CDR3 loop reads CASSVDPLQKLFF. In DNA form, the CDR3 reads TGTGCCAGCAGCGTAGACCCCTTGCAGAAACTGTTTTTT. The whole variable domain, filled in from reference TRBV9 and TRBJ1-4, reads DSGVTQTPKHLITATGQRVTLRCSPRSGDLSVYWYQQSLDQGLQFLIQYYNGEERAKGNILERFSAQQFPDLHSELNLSSLELGDSALYFCASSVDPLQKLFFGSGTQLSVL.

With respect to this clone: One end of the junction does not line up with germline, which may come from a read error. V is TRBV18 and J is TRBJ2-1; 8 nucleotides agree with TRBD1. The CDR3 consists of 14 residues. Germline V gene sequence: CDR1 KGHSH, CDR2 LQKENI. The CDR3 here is CASSPGQGTNGQFF. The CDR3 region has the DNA TGTGCCAGCTCACCAGGACAGGGTACCAATGGGCAGTTCTTC.